A selection of T cell receptor beta chains follows, all from one sample in a study of cytomegalovirus exposure and HLA in healthy donors. Produced via immunoSEQ multiplex PCR; TCRdb's table is partial and in-frame only. This table has some 150,000 clones, approximately 79% appearing once. Specimen: PBMCs. The receptors originated from a female donor in good health and CMV-seronegative. CDR3s include the opening cysteine and the closing phenylalanine or tryptophan. Each record gives: clone size, J gene, D gene, V gene, CDR3 DNA, CDR3 protein. D genes are given only for firm matches. Some rows mark clone size as missing; the rest say once, few, many or name a class of expanded clone.

few TRBJ1-5 TRBD1 TRBV4-2 TGTGCCAGCAGCCAACACGGACAGGGACGGGGTCAGCCCCAGCATTTT CASSQHGQGRGQPQHF
NA TRBJ2-5 NA TRBV30 TGTGCCTGGTCCAATGTGGGCCGCAGGGTAGAGACCCAGTACTTC CAWSNVGRRVETQYF
NA TRBJ1-2 NA TRBV6-5 TGTGCCAGCCGGGGACAAACCTATGGCTACACCTTC CASRGQTYGYTF
NA TRBJ1-5 NA TRBV4-2 TGTGCCAGCAGCCAAGAAGTAGGAGGGACTAGCAATCAGCCCCAGCATTTT CASSQEVGGTSNQPQHF
NA TRBJ2-7 TRBD2 TRBV7-3 TGTGCCAGCAGCTCGACGGGAGGGGGCGAGCAGTACTTC CASSSTGGGEQYF
NA TRBJ1-5 TRBD1 TRBV6-5 TGTGCCAGCAGTAAGGGACAGGCCCTCAATCAGCCCCAGCATTTT CASSKGQALNQPQHF
NA TRBJ2-3 TRBD1 TRBV2 TGTGCCAGCAGTGATATGGACAGGGGCACAGATACGCAGTATTTT CASSDMDRGTDTQYF
once TRBJ2-7 TRBD1 TRBV6-5 TGTGCCAGCAGTGCCGGTGGGACAGGGTACGAGCAGTACTTC CASSAGGTGYEQYF
once TRBJ2-7 TRBD1 TRBV6-1 TGTGCCAGCAGTGAGCCCGGGACAGCCTCCTACGAGCAGTACTTC CASSEPGTASYEQYF
NA TRBJ1-1 TRBD1 TRBV4-1 TGCGCCAGCAGCCAAGATCTCGGGACAGGGGGCGGGGGAACTGAAGCTTTCTTT CASSQDLGTGGGGTEAFF
NA TRBJ1-1 NA TRBV19 TGTGCCAGTAGTTTATATATCGGAGCCCCCGTGAACACTGAAGCTTTCTTT CASSLYIGAPVNTEAFF
NA TRBJ1-1 NA TRBV6-1 TGTGCCAGCAGTGTACAGAATGAAGCTTTCTTT CASSVQNEAFF
NA TRBJ2-1 TRBD1 TRBV25-1 TGTGCCAGCAGTGGACAGGGACAGTTCTCCTTCAATGAGCAGTTCTTC CASSGQGQFSFNEQFF
NA TRBJ2-5 NA TRBV7-9 TGTGCCAGCAGCCCCGGATGGGGGGAGGAAGGGGAGACCCAGTACTTC CASSPGWGEEGETQYF
once TRBJ1-1 TRBD1 TRBV29-1 TGCAGCGTCCGGACGTCCAGGGGGCATACTGAAGCTTTCTTT CSVRTSRGHTEAFF
few TRBJ2-1 NA TRBV29-1 TGCAGCGTACGCAGGGATCCGGGCAATGAGCAGTTCTTC CSVRRDPGNEQFF
NA TRBJ1-5 NA TRBV28 TGTGCCAGCAGCTACAGGGTTAATCAGCCCCAGCATTTT CASSYRVNQPQHF
NA TRBJ1-2 NA TRBV5-1 TGCGCCAGCCGATTGGAGGGCAGGGAAGGAGGCTACACCTTC CASRLEGREGGYTF
few TRBJ2-3 TRBD2 TRBV5-1 TGCGCCAGCAGCTTGGCCATACAAGGGGACTACCGGGCAGATACGCAGTATTTT CASSLAIQGDYRADTQYF
NA TRBJ2-3 NA TRBV5-4 TGTGCCAGCGGACCTAGCTCATCACCCGATACGCAGTATTTT CASGPSSSPDTQYF
NA TRBJ2-7 TRBD2 TRBV28 TGTGCCAGCACAAGACTAGCGGGAGTTTACGAGCAGTACTTC CASTRLAGVYEQYF
NA TRBJ2-1 TRBD2 TRBV4-2 TGTGCCAGCAGCCAAAAGATATCGGCTAGCGGAAAACATGAGCAGTTCTTC CASSQKISASGKHEQFF
once TRBJ2-1 TRBD2 TRBV15 TGTGCCACCAGCAGAGAAGCTAGCGGGATCGCCTACAATGAGCAGTTCTTC CATSREASGIAYNEQFF
NA TRBJ2-5 TRBD1 TRBV5-1 TGCGCCAGCAGCGAGGCGACAGGGGGAGAGACCCAGTACTTC CASSEATGGETQYF
NA TRBJ2-1 TRBD2 TRBV5-4 TGTGCCAGCAGCTTTCTAGCGGGTGACAATGAGCAGTTCTTC CASSFLAGDNEQFF
NA TRBJ2-3 NA TRBV28 TGTGCCAGCAGCCTCCGGGGGACGAGCACAGATACGCAGTATTTT CASSLRGTSTDTQYF
NA TRBJ2-3 TRBD2 TRBV7-2 TGTGCCAGCAGCTTATATCCAGCGGGAGCGACAGATACGCAGTATTTT CASSLYPAGATDTQYF
NA TRBJ2-7 NA TRBV7-9 TGTGCCAGCAGTTTGAGAACCGGGGGGCCCTCCTACGAGCAGTACTTC CASSLRTGGPSYEQYF
NA TRBJ2-7 TRBD1 TRBV30 TGTGCCTGGTCGGGACAGGGACGGTACGAGCAGTACTTC CAWSGQGRYEQYF
few TRBJ2-7 TRBD2 TRBV28 TGTGCCAGCAGTCCCCTCCTAGCGGGGACCTACGAGCAGTACTTC CASSPLLAGTYEQYF
NA TRBJ2-7 TRBD2 TRBV2 TGTGCCAGCAGTGAGACCGGAGGGAGGGCCTTGGAGGAGCAGTACTTC CASSETGGRALEEQYF
NA TRBJ2-1 TRBD2 TRBV27 TGTGCCAGCAGTCCATTGGCTTTGGACAGGGATAGCGGGAGGGCCTATTTTGAGCAGTTCTTC CASSPLALDRDSGRAYFEQFF
NA TRBJ1-2 TRBD1 TRBV19 TGTGCCAGTAGTATAGCAGGGGGCAACTATGGCTACACCTTC CASSIAGGNYGYTF
NA TRBJ2-3 TRBD2 TRBV6-1 TGTGCCAGCAGTGTGGGGACTAGCGGGAGGTCCTCCACAGATACGCAGTATTTT CASSVGTSGRSSTDTQYF
NA TRBJ2-7 NA TRBV25-1 TGTGCCAGCGGATGGGACAACTACGAGCAGTACTTC CASGWDNYEQYF
NA TRBJ1-2 TRBD1 TRBV4-1 TGCGCCAGCAGCCAACTATTGACAGGGCTGAGGATCTATGGCTACACCTTC CASSQLLTGLRIYGYTF
NA TRBJ2-1 NA TRBV20-1 TGCAGTGCCCCTCTAAATGAGCAGTTCTTC CSAPLNEQFF
NA TRBJ2-1 NA TRBV9 TGTGCCAGCAGCGTATCCGGAGTATACAATGAGCAGTTCTTC CASSVSGVYNEQFF
few TRBJ1-5 NA TRBV6-1 TGTGCCAGCAGTGAAGGGCGGAGAGGAGGGTATCAGCCCCAGCATTTT CASSEGRRGGYQPQHF
NA TRBJ2-1 NA TRBV19 TGTTCCAGTAGTCCCCGAAGCACTAATGAGCAGTTCTTC CSSSPRSTNEQFF
few TRBJ1-5 TRBD1 TRBV18 TGTGCCAGCTCACCATTGGGGACAGGGACTTCTAGCAATCAGCCCCAGCATTTT CASSPLGTGTSSNQPQHF
once TRBJ2-5 TRBD1 TRBV28 TGTGCCAGCAGTTTTAGTGCAGGGGGAGAGACCCAGTACTTC CASSFSAGGETQYF
NA TRBJ2-7 TRBD1 TRBV5-1 TGCGCCAGCAGCTTGAGTACAGGGGGCGGGTACGAGCAGTACTTC CASSLSTGGGYEQYF
NA TRBJ1-1 NA TRBV6-5 TGTGCCAGCAGTTCATTCATGAACACTGAAGCTTTCTTT CASSSFMNTEAFF
NA TRBJ2-3 NA TRBV6-5 TGTGCCAGCAACGGAGGCGGGGTCACATATACGCAGTATTTT CASNGGGVTYTQYF
NA TRBJ1-1 NA TRBV10-3 TGTGCCATCAGTGAGCCCGGACAGCAAAACACTGAAGCTTTCTTT CAISEPGQQNTEAFF
NA TRBJ1-1 TRBD1 TRBV10-3 TGTGCCATCAGGAGCGACCGGGACAGTCTCGCCTTT CAIRSDRDSLAF
NA TRBJ1-5 TRBD1 TRBV11-2 TGTGCCAGCAGCTTGAGGGGGGCAGGGGGCCAAGTTCAGCCCCAGCATTTT CASSLRGAGGQVQPQHF
NA TRBJ1-2 NA TRBV2 TGTGCCAGCGGAGCCCAGGAGGTTCTCTCATATGGCTACACCTTC CASGAQEVLSYGYTF
NA TRBJ2-1 TRBD2 TRBV5-1 TGCGCCAGCAGCTTAGATGGGACTAGCAGATACAATGAGCAGTTCTTC CASSLDGTSRYNEQFF
NA TRBJ2-1 TRBD1 TRBV11-3 TGTGCCAGCAGCACCAGACAGGGGGCCTACAATGAGCAGTTCTTC CASSTRQGAYNEQFF
NA TRBJ2-4 TRBD2 TRBV27 TGTGCCAGCAGTTCATGGACCGGACTAGACATTCAGTACTTC CASSSWTGLDIQYF